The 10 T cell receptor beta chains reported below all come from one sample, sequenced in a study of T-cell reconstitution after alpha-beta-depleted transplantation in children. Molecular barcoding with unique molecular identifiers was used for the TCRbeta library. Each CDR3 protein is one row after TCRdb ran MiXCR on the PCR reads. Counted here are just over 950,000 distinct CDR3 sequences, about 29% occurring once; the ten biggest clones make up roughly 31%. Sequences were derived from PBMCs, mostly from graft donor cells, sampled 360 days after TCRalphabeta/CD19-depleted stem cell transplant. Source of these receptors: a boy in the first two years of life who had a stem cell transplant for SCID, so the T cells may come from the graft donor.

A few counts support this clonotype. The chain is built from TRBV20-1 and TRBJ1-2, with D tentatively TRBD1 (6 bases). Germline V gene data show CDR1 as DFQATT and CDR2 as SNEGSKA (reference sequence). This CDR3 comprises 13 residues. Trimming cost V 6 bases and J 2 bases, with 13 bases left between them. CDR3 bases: TGCAGTGCCCTGGACAGACAAAACTATGGCTACACCTTC. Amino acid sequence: CSALDRQNYGYTF.

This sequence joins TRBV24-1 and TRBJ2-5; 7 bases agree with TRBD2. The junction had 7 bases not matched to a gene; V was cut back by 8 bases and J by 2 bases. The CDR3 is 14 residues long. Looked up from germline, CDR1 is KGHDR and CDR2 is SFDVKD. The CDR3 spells CATNGGGMQETQYF. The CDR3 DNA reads TGTGCCACCAACGGCGGGGGAATGCAAGAGACCCAGTACTTC.

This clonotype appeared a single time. This CDR3 reads CATSPRDSGFTDTQYF. CDR3 DNA sequence: TGTGCCACCAGTCCCCGGGACTCAGGATTCACAGATACGCAGTATTTT. J is TRBJ2-3 and V is TRBV15; the D gene is possibly TRBD2 (6 bases). With 6 bases removed from V and 2 bases from J, the gap between germline ends came to 18 bases. Germline-derived CDR1 and CDR2 are LNHNV and YYDKDF (reference sequence). The CDR3 is 16 amino acids.

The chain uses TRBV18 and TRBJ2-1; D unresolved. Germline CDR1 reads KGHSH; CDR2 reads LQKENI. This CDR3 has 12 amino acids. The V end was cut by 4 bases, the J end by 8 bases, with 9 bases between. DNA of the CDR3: TGTGCCAGCTCACGGCGCGCCGATGAGCAGTTCTTC. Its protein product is CASSRRADEQFF.

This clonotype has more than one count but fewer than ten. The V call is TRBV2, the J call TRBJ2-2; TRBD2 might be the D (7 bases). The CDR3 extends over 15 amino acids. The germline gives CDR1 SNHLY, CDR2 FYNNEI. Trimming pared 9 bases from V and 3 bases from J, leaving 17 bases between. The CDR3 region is CASGGRGPHTGELFF. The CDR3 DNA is TGTGCCAGTGGCGGGCGGGGGCCTCACACCGGGGAGCTGTTTTTT.

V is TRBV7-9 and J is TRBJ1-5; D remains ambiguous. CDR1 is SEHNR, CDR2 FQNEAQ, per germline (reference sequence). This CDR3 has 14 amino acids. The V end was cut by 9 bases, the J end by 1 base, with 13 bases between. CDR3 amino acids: CASAAAESNQPQHF. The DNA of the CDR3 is TGTGCCAGTGCAGCGGCCGAAAGCAATCAGCCCCAGCATTTT.

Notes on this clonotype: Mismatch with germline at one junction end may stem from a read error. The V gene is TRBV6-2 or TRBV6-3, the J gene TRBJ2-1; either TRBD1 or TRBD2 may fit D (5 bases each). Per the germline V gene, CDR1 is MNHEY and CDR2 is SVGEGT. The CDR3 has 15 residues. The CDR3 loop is CASSPRDPQYNERFF. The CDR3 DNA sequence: TGTGCCAGCAGCCCCCGGGACCCACAATACAATGAGCGGTTCTTC.

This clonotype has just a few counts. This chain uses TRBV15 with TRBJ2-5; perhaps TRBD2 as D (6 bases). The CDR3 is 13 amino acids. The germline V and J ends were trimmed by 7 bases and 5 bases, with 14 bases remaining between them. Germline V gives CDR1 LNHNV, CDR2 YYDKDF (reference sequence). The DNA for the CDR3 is TGTGCCACCACCGGGAGATTGGAGGAGACCCAGTACTTC. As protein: CATTGRLEETQYF.

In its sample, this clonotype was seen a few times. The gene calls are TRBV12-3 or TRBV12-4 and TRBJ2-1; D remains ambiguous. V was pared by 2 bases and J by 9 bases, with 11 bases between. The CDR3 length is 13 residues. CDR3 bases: TGTGCCAGCAGTTTAATGGAAGGTGGTGAGCAGTTCTTC. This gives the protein CASSLMEGGEQFF.

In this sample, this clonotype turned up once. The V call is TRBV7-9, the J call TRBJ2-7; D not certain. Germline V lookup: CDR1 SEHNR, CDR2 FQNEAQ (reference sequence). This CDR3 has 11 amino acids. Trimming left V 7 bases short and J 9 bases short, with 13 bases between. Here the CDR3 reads CASTSSVAQYF. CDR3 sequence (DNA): TGTGCCAGCACCTCCTCGGTAGCGCAGTACTTC.